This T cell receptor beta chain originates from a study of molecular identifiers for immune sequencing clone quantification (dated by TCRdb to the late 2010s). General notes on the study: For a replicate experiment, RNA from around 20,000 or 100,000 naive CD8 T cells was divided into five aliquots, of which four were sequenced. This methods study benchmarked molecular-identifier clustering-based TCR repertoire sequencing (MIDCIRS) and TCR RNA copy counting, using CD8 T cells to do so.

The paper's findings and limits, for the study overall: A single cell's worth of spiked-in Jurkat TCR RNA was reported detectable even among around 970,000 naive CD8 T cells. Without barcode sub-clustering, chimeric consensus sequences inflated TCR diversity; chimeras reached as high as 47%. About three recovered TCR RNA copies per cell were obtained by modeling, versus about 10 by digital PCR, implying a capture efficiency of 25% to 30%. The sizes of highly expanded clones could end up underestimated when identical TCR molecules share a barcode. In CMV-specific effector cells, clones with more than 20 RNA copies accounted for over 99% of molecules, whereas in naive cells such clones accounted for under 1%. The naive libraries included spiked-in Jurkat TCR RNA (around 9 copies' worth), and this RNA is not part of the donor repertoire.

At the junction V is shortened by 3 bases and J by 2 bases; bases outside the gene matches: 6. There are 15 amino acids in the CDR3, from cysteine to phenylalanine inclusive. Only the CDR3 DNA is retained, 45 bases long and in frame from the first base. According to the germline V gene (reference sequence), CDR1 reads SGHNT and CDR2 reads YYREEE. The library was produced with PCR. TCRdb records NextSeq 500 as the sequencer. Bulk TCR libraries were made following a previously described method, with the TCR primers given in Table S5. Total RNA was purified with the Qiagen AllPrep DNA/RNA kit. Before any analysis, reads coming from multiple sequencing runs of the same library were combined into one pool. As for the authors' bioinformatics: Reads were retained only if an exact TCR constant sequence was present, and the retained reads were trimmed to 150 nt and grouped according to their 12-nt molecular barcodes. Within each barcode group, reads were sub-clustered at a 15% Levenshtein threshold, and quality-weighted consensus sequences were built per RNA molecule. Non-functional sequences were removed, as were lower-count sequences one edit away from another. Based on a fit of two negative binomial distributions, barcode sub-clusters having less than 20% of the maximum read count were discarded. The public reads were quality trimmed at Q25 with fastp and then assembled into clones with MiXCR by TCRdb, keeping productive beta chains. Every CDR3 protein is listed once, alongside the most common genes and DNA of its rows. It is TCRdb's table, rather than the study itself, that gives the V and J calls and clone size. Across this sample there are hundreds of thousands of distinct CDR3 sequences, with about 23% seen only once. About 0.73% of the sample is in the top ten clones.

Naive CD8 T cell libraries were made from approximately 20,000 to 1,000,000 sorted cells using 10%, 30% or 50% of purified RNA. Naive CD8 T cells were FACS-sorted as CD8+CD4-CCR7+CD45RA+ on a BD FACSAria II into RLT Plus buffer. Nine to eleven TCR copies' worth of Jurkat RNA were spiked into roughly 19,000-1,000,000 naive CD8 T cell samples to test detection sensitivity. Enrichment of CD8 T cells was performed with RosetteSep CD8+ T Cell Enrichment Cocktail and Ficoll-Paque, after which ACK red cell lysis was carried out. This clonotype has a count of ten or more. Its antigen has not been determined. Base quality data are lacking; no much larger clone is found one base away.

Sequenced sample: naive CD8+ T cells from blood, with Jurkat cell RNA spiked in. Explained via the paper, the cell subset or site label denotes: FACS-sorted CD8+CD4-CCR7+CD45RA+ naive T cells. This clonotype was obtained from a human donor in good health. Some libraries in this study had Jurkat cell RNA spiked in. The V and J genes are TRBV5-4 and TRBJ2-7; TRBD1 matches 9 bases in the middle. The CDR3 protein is CASSSEGQGTYEQYF. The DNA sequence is TGTGCCAGCAGCTCCGAGGGACAGGGTACCTACGAGCAGTACTTC.